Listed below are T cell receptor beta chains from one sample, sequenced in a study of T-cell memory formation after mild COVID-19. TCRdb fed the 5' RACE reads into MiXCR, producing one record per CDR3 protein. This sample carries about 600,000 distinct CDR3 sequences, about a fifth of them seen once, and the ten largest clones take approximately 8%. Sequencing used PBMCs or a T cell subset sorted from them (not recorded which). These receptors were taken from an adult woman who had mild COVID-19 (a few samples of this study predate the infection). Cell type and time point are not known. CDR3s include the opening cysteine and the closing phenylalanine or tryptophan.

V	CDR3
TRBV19	CASSTTTGNEQYF
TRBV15	CATSRDQTGRTGELFF
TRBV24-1	CATGGLPVTGELFF
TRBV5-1	CASSFPGKELFF
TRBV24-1	CATSDQGDTEAFF
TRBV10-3	CAISRLDGAEETQYF
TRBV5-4	CASSPSGRDEQYF
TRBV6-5	CASSYSPNIYGYTF
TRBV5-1	CASSPSRDSAAKNIQYF
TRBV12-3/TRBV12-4	CASSLAEWGNEQFF
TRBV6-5	CASSRDSNSYNEQFF
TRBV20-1	CSDGGLAPLTDTQYF
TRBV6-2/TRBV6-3	CASRPHREVRGQYF
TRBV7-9	CASSLGLAGGRNEQFF
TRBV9	CASSVGPSGPPGETQYF
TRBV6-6	CASSYSGGRGPASTDTQYF
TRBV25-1	CASSEWGGRNTEAFF
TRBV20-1	CSARDESGQGTYEQYF
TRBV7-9	CASSTSGQKNTEAFF
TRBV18	CASSPRRQNNEQFF
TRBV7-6	CASSSNPGKDTQYF
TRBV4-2	CASSQEVFRSTDTQYF
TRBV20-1	CSARDWGPRGQPQHF
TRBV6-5	CASRRDWVTEAFF
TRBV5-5	CASSHGTGVAFF
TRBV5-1	CASKPAGVPTDTQYF
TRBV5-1	CASSTGTSGAYEQYF
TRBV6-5	CASTNGAGPTEAFF
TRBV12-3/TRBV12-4	CASSPVGVKFDNEQFF
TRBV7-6	CASSLAQGPGNTIYF
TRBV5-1	CASSLEGSTHGYTF
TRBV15	CATSWDRGYYEQYF
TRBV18	CASSLYPLAGLYTDTQYF
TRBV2	CASTHRDSQETQYF
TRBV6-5	CASSPTGLPYTGELFF
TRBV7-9	CASSPFGLLEKLFF
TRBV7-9	CASSLAGTSGSRYEQYF
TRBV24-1	CATSDPRDSFNEQFF
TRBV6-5	CASSWGQGATNEQFF
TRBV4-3	CASSEPGDYNEQFF
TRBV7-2	CASSDRDRGMYQPQHF
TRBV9	CASSVGVGAGYEQYF
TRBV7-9	CASSQGSGRAGEQFF
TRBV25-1	CASSDPGQGTTGELFF
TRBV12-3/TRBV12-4	CASSPGSGFGPYNEQFF
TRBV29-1	CSALAGDGVTQYF
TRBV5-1	CASSLQGQGTDTQYF
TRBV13	CASRLVGGDTEAFF
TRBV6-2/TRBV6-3	CASTSPEITGELFF
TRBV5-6	CASSGSGTSFTYEQYF
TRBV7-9	CASSLSWGSTNEKLFF
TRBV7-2	CASSPRDRPTDTQYF
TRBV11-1	CASSLEPSDTQYF
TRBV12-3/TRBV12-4	CASTGLGIYNEQFF
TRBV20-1	CSARGGSGSVDTQYF
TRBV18	CASSPQGQAPFYGYTF